These T cell receptor beta chains were read from a single sample in a study of graft-versus-host responses after intestinal transplantation. Their antigens are not known. Using immunoSEQ multiplex PCR, the repertoire was profiled, and TCRdb retains in-frame clones only, with some absent. The table lists some 90,000 clones, roughly 92% of them singletons. The material was unstimulated CD8+ T cells sorted from spleen or lymph node cells, obtained before transplant. These receptors were obtained from a human donor who was the organ donor for an intestinal transplant. Each CDR3 is given with its conserved first and last residue. A D gene is named only where the DNA matches it firmly. Rows may omit the clone size; those that give it use once, few, many or a size class.

CDR3 protein,CDR3 DNA,J gene,V gene,clone size,D gene
CASSQTDRLGSQPQHF,TGCGCCAGCAGCCAAACGGACAGGCTAGGAAGTCAGCCCCAGCATTTT,TRBJ1-5,TRBV4-1,-,TRBD1
CASSIGGSYEQYF,TGTGCCAGTAGTATAGGCGGCTCCTACGAGCAGTACTTC,TRBJ2-7,TRBV19,once,-
CASSQGQPYEQYF,TGTGCCAGCAGCCAAGGACAGCCCTACGAGCAGTACTTC,TRBJ2-7,TRBV4-2,-,-
CASSPRRSDSNENTEAFF,TGTGCCAGCAGCCCACGGAGATCAGACAGTAACGAGAACACTGAAGCTTTCTTT,TRBJ1-1,TRBV9,once,-
CASSLSEGQGLYEQYF,TGTGCCAGCAGCTTATCTGAGGGACAGGGGCTCTACGAGCAGTACTTC,TRBJ2-7,TRBV7-6,-,TRBD1
CASGTGANQPQHF,TGTGCCAGCGGGACAGGGGCCAATCAGCCCCAGCATTTT,TRBJ1-5,TRBV27,-,TRBD1
CASSLVITGAFF,TGTGCCAGCAGTTTAGTAATAACGGGAGCTTTCTTT,TRBJ1-1,TRBV28,-,-
CAISEPGRIYEQYF,TGTGCCATCAGTGAGCCTGGCAGGATCTACGAGCAGTACTTC,TRBJ2-7,TRBV10-3,once,-
CASRQGPNQPQHF,TGTGCCAGTAGACAGGGGCCCAATCAGCCCCAGCATTTT,TRBJ1-5,TRBV19,few,TRBD1
CASSQGGGTGELFF,TGTGCCAGCAGTCAAGGGGGGGGCACCGGGGAGCTGTTTTTT,TRBJ2-2,TRBV27,once,-
CASSSLAGGSYNEQFF,TGCGCCAGCAGCTCTTTAGCGGGGGGCTCCTACAATGAGCAGTTCTTC,TRBJ2-1,TRBV4-3,-,TRBD2
CASSQVRGRYNEQFF,TGCGCCAGCAGCCAGGTCAGGGGGAGATACAATGAGCAGTTCTTC,TRBJ2-1,TRBV4-1,once,TRBD1
CASSEAPSSNYGYTF,TGTGCCAGCAGTGAAGCCCCTTCCTCGAACTATGGCTACACCTTC,TRBJ1-2,TRBV2,-,-
CASTPWRGTYTDTQYF,TGTGCCAGCACCCCCTGGCGAGGGACTTACACAGATACGCAGTATTTT,TRBJ2-3,TRBV7-9,-,-
CASSLGGANTGELFF,TGTGCCAGCAGCTTAGGGGGCGCGAACACCGGGGAGCTGTTTTTT,TRBJ2-2,TRBV7-6,-,-